One sample yielded the 21 T cell receptor beta chains listed below, sequenced in a study of patients and donors after allogeneic stem cell transplantation. TCRdb analysed the RT-PCR reads with MiXCR anew, one entry per CDR3 protein. The repertoire holds some 880,000 distinct CDR3 sequences, with more than 15% as singletons. The sequenced sample consisted of blood, either unsorted or a sorted T cell fraction (not recorded which). These receptor sequences come from a human donor who was either an allogeneic HSCT recipient or a stem cell or donor lymphocyte infusion donor (not recorded which). It is not recorded whose cells these are; they may come from a transplant donor.

This chain connects TRBV6-4 to TRBJ2-1, with D possibly matching TRBD2 (6 bases). V was shortened by 6 bases and J by 1 base, with 13 bases between the two germline ends. Germline CDR1 MRHNA, CDR2 SNTAGT. The CDR3 is 15 residues long. The CDR3 loop reads CASSEREVSYNEQFF. The CDR3 DNA reads as TGTGCCAGCAGCGAGAGGGAGGTATCCTACAATGAGCAGTTCTTC.

The rearrangement joins TRBV29-1 to TRBJ2-2; TRBD1 aligns across 10 bases. Germline lookup yields CDR1 SQVTM and CDR2 ANQGSEA. This CDR3 has 15 residues. V lost 5 bases and J lost 4; bases outside the gene matches: 7. The CDR3 reads CSVQVRDRGTGELFF. DNA for the CDR3: TGCAGCGTTCAAGTCCGGGACAGGGGCACCGGGGAGCTGTTTTTT.

The rearrangement uses TRBV12-3 or TRBV12-4 and TRBJ1-1; weak D call: TRBD1 (5 bases). Trimming shortened V by 2 bases and J by 3 bases, and 19 bases separated the two germline ends. The CDR3 is 17 amino acids. The CDR3 is CASSLRGHGVGDTEAFF. Here the CDR3 DNA reads TGTGCCAGCAGTTTACGTGGACACGGTGTTGGTGACACTGAAGCTTTCTTT.

This clonotype was seen only a few times. The rearrangement uses TRBV5-1 and TRBJ2-7; D remains ambiguous. The V and J ends lost 0 bases and 0 bases respectively, with 16 bases between them. This CDR3 region has 17 residues. Germline values: CDR1 SGHRS, CDR2 YFSETQ. CDR3 sequence: CASSLVRSGSSSYEQYF. The CDR3 DNA is TGCGCCAGCAGCTTGGTGAGGTCAGGCTCCAGCTCCTACGAGCAGTACTTC.

The table lists this clonotype with a few counts. The rearrangement links TRBV7-2 to TRBJ2-7; D remains unclear. Germline CDR1 and CDR2: SGHTA and FQGNSA. Trimming cost V 2 bases and J 2 bases, with 13 bases left between them. This CDR3 contains 15 residues. CDR3 protein: CASSLRSVLAYEQYF. CDR3 DNA: TGTGCCAGCAGCTTACGATCGGTCCTTGCCTACGAGCAGTACTTC.

This chain connects TRBV12-3 or TRBV12-4 to TRBJ2-1, with 8 bases identical to TRBD1. This CDR3 has 16 amino acids. J lost 2 bases, V lost 3 bases, and 6 bases had no gene match. CDR3: CASSFWTGTTYNEQFF. CDR3 nucleotide sequence: TGTGCCAGCAGTTTTTGGACAGGGACCACCTACAATGAGCAGTTCTTC.

This clonotype occurred a few times. The V and J genes are TRBV3-1 and TRBJ2-1; D gene unclear. The CDR3 is 11 residues long. Trimming left V 5 bases short and J 9 bases short, with 8 bases between. The V gene's germline CDR1 is LGHDT and CDR2 YNNKEL (reference sequence). CDR3 nucleotides: TGTGCCAGCAGCGTAGAGATTGAGCAGTTCTTC. Protein: CASSVEIEQFF.

The V and J genes are TRBV19 and TRBJ1-2, with D uncertain. The CDR3 sequence is 13 residues long. Germline CDR1 reads LNHDA; CDR2 reads SQIVND (reference sequence). Trimming shortened V by 1 base and J by 2 bases, and 5 bases separated the two germline ends. CDR3 loop: CASSIAQNYGYTF. As DNA, the CDR3 is TGTGCCAGTAGTATAGCACAGAACTATGGCTACACCTTC. The variable domain in full, completed from reference TRBV19 and TRBJ1-2, reads DGGITQSPKYLFRKEGQNVTLSCEQNLNHDAMYWYRQDPGQGLRLIYYSQIVNDFQKGDIAEGYSVSREKKESFPLTVTSAQKNPTAFYLCASSIAQNYGYTFGSGTRLTVV.

V gene TRBV2 combines with J gene TRBJ1-1; the D gene is possibly TRBD1 (6 bases). V shed 8 bases and J shed 5 bases, with 15 bases lying between them. In germline, CDR1 is SNHLY, CDR2 FYNNEI. This CDR3 comprises 13 residues. CDR3 nucleotide sequence: TGTGCCAGCTACTATTCAGGGGTTACTGAAGCTTTCTTT. It yields the protein CASYYSGVTEAFF.

The chain employs TRBV5-8 and TRBJ1-3; the D is unclear. Germline CDR1 SGHTS, CDR2 YDEGEE. The CDR3 runs 13 residues. Trimming took 7 bases from V and 3 from J, leaving 11 bases between them. The CDR3 DNA reads TGTGCCAGCTGTGGGTCTCTTGGAAACACCATATATTTT. Amino acids: CASCGSLGNTIYF.

The table lists this clonotype with many counts. The chain combines TRBV4-2 with TRBJ2-5; TRBD2 matches at 9 bases. Germline CDR1 reads LGHNA; CDR2 reads YNFKEQ. V shed 1 base, J shed 3 bases, and the junction held 3 bases outside the gene matches. This CDR3 is built from 15 residues. CDR3 residues: CASSQVLAGKETQYF. As DNA, the CDR3 is TGTGCCAGCAGCCAAGTACTAGCGGGCAAAGAGACCCAGTACTTC.

This clonotype was seen a few times. The rearrangement joins TRBV29-1 to TRBJ2-6; possible D gene TRBD2, 6 bases. Trimming shortened V by 0 bases and J by 2 bases, and 11 bases separated the two germline ends. Germline CDR1 reads SQVTM; CDR2 reads ANQGSEA. The CDR3 consists of 16 residues. CDR3 sequence reads: CSVEDRGVTGANVLTF. CDR3 bases: TGCAGCGTTGAAGATCGCGGGGTTACTGGGGCCAACGTCCTGACTTTC.

This clonotype appeared a few times. V and J are TRBV5-1 and TRBJ2-1; 8 bases map to TRBD2. CDR1 is SGHRS and CDR2 is YFSETQ in the germline V gene. With V trimmed by 4 bases and J by 4 bases, 7 bases remained unmatched. The CDR3 is 15 amino acids. The CDR3 DNA reads as TGCGCCAGCAGCCCGACTAGCGCCAATTACAATGAGCAGTTCTTC. Residues: CASSPTSANYNEQFF.

This clonotype appeared a few times. This chain joins TRBV20-1 and TRBJ1-1; D not resolved. Germline V gene lookup returns CDR1 DFQATT and CDR2 SNEGSKA (reference sequence). Between the trimmed V and J ends, which lost 1 base and 1 base, there was a span of 10 bases. CDR3 size: 14 residues. The CDR3 here is CSARVGPRNTEAFF. Here the CDR3 DNA reads TGCAGTGCTAGAGTCGGGCCCCGGAACACTGAAGCTTTCTTT.

The chain couples TRBV7-3 to TRBJ2-3; 11 positions match TRBD2. The CDR3 runs 14 residues. CDR1 and CDR2 from the germline V gene are SGHTA and FQGTGA. Germline trimming cut 5 bases from V and 9 bases from J; bases unmatched to any gene: 7. CDR3 nucleotides: TGTGCCAGCAGCCTTACCCGGACTAGCGGGACGCAGTATTTT. This sequence encodes CASSLTRTSGTQYF.

This clonotype was found a few times. The V call is TRBV5-4, the J call TRBJ2-1; 7 bases agree with TRBD2. V lost 3 bases, J lost 0 bases, and 12 bases stayed unmatched. This CDR3 is built from 18 residues. The germline CDR1 and CDR2 sequences are SGHNT and YYREEE (reference sequence). The CDR3 sequence: CASSSPGSGIVSYNEQFF. CDR3 DNA sequence: TGTGCCAGCAGCTCCCCCGGGAGCGGGATAGTCTCCTACAATGAGCAGTTCTTC.

The chain recombines TRBV6-1 with TRBJ1-2, with D perhaps matching TRBD1 (5 bases). The V end was cut by 6 bases, the J end by 4 bases, with 15 bases between. The CDR3 runs 14 residues. CDR1 and CDR2 from the germline V gene are MNHNS and SASEGT. The CDR3 is CASRPRDGSYGYTF. CDR3 bases: TGTGCCAGCAGACCCAGGGATGGGAGCTATGGCTACACCTTC.

This clonotype was seen more than once but under ten times. The genes are TRBV20-1 and TRBJ2-1; 10 bases are a match to TRBD2. There are 15 residues in the CDR3. The junction had 5 bases not matched to a gene; V was cut back by 2 bases and J by 4 bases. In germline, CDR1 is DFQATT, CDR2 SNEGSKA (reference sequence). The CDR3 DNA is TGCAGTGCTAGAATTCTAGCGGGAGATTACAATGAGCAGTTCTTC. Protein sequence: CSARILAGDYNEQFF.

In this sample, this clonotype turned up many times. The gene calls are TRBV12-3 or TRBV12-4 and TRBJ2-3, with D perhaps being TRBD1 or TRBD2 (5 bases each). This CDR3 contains 15 residues. Trimming stripped 1 base from V and 2 bases from J, with 10 bases between. The CDR3 sequence: CASSLDGADTDTQYF. The CDR3 DNA is TGTGCCAGCAGTTTAGACGGGGCGGACACAGATACGCAGTATTTT.

V and J are TRBV27 and TRBJ2-7; 8 nucleotides agree with TRBD1. The V gene's germline CDR1 is MNHEY and CDR2 SMNVEV (reference sequence). The CDR3 length is 13 residues. V dropped 2 bases and J dropped 7; count of bases not matched to a gene: 4. The CDR3 DNA is TGTGCCAGCAGTTTAACAGGGGGTCGTGAGCAGTACTTC. It is translated as CASSLTGGREQYF.

This sequence joins TRBV21-1 and TRBJ2-5; TRBD2, the D gene given by the table, was not confirmed from the DNA. TRBV21-1 is designated a pseudogene. The CDR3 consists of 13 residues. The DNA for the CDR3 is TGTGCCAGCAGCAAAGTTTGCAGCCCTCCCCAGTACTTC. Amino acid sequence: CASSKVCSPPQYF.